The 19 T cell receptor beta chains in this list originate from one sample, sequenced in a study of blood T cells in healthy people across ages. A J-beta primer mix and a sample-barcoded 5' primer were used in a second PCR of roughly 6 to 12 cycles. TCRdb called the 5' RACE reads again in MiXCR, with one record for every CDR3 protein. Here the sample spans 1.5 million to 2 million distinct CDR3 sequences, 28% being singletons. The sample taken for sequencing was blood. The receptor source for this set is a woman in her 30s in good health.

A few counts support this clonotype. At one of its ends the junction is not consistent with the germline gene, which may arise from a read error. The chain recombines TRBV10-1 with TRBJ2-7; no clear D. Per germline, CDR1 WNHNN and CDR2 SYGVQD (reference sequence). The CDR3 extends over 12 amino acids. CDR3 sequence: CASNETDYEQYF. The DNA for the CDR3 is TGCGCCAGCAATGAGACGGACTACGAGCAGTACTTC.

As regards this clonotype: One junction end does not reproduce the germline sequence, and a read error may be involved. The gene calls are TRBV7-2 and TRBJ2-7; D is ambiguous. In germline, CDR1 is SGHTA, CDR2 FQGNSA. CDR3 size: 18 residues. The CDR3 spells CASSPGGINYGYTYEQYF. CDR3 nucleotide sequence: TGTGCTAGCAGCCCCGGTGGGATTAACTATGGCTACACCTACGAGCAGTACTTC.

The chain uses TRBV7-9 and TRBJ2-4, with 9 bases identical to TRBD2. CDR1 and CDR2 (germline): SEHNR, FQNEAQ (reference sequence). CDR3 length: 17 amino acids. With 2 bases clipped from V and 13 bases from J, the junction kept 18 bases outside the gene matches. The CDR3 DNA follows: TGTGCCAGCAGCTTAATTAGCGGGGGCCCCTCCTACAATGAGCAGTACTTC. Its translation is CASSLISGGPSYNEQYF. The complete variable domain, with remaining parts taken from reference TRBV7-9 and TRBJ2-4, reads DTGVSQNPRHKITKRGQNVTFRCDPISEHNRLYWYRQTLGQGPEFLTYFQNEAQLEKSRLLSDRFSAERPKGSFSTLEIQRTEQGDSAMYLCASSLISGGPSYNEQYFGAGTRLSVL.

This clonotype was counted only a few times. J is TRBJ2-4 and V is TRBV6-6; tentatively, D is TRBD2 (5 bases). The germline gives CDR1 MNHNY, CDR2 SVGAGI (reference sequence). The CDR3 contains 15 residues. The ends were cut back, 6 bases at V and 0 bases at J, with 12 bases in the middle. CDR3 DNA sequence: TGTGCCAGCAGCCCGTTAGCGTTAGCCAAAAACATTCAGTACTTC. It specifies CASSPLALAKNIQYF.

The J gene is TRBJ2-1, the V gene TRBV4-3; D is unclear. The CDR3 totals 15 residues. Trimming removed 0 bases at V and 5 bases at J, with 11 bases between. The germline gives CDR1 LGHNA, CDR2 YSLEER. CDR3 bases: TGCGCCAGCAGCCAAGATCTTCTACAGAACAATGAGCAGTTCTTC. Its protein is CASSQDLLQNNEQFF.

The chain uses TRBV18 and TRBJ2-1; perhaps TRBD2 as D (5 bases). V lost 5 bases and J lost 4, with 15 bases in between. Germline CDR1 is KGHSH and CDR2 is LQKENI. This CDR3 comprises 15 residues. The CDR3, as DNA: TGTGCCAGCTCAAGGGAGAATAATAAGTACAATGAGCAGTTCTTC. Translation: CASSRENNKYNEQFF.

In regard to this clonotype: A junction end diverges from the germline sequence, so it may reflect a read error. The chain uses TRBV6-6 and TRBJ2-3; D is ambiguous. CDR3 length: 14 residues. The germline V gene encodes CDR1 MNHNY and CDR2 SVGAGI (reference sequence). The CDR3 here is CASGYRVGTDTQYF. The DNA for the CDR3 is TGTGCCAGCGGTTACCGGGTAGGCACAGATACGCAGTATTTT.

As for this clonotype: The junction departs from germline at one end; a sequencing error may be responsible. The chain has TRBV7-3 and TRBJ2-1; either TRBD1 or TRBD2 may supply D (5 bases each). This CDR3 spans 16 amino acids. The germline CDR1 and CDR2 sequences are SGHTA and FQGTGA. CDR3 residues: CACSLTPGRARNEQFF. As DNA, the CDR3 is TGTGCCTGCAGCTTAACGCCGGGACGCGCGCGGAATGAGCAGTTCTTC.

The chain recombines TRBV6-5 with TRBJ2-1; a weak D match, TRBD2 (6 bases). Looked up from germline, CDR1 is MNHEY and CDR2 is SVGAGI. The CDR3 consists of 15 residues. The V and J ends lost 2 bases and 2 bases respectively, with 10 bases between them. CDR3 sequence: CASSYRRGAYNEQFF. The CDR3 region has the DNA TGTGCCAGCAGTTACAGGAGGGGAGCCTACAATGAGCAGTTCTTC.

This clonotype was detected ten times or more. This chain uses TRBV29-1 with TRBJ1-2; 9 bases fit TRBD1. Germline CDR1 reads SQVTM; CDR2 reads ANQGSEA. This CDR3 comprises 13 residues. V was pared by 4 bases and J by 4 bases, with 4 bases of the junction left unmatched. The CDR3 loop is CSVGDREGYGYTF. The CDR3 nucleotides are TGCAGCGTTGGGGACAGGGAAGGCTATGGCTACACCTTC.

The gene calls are TRBV27 and TRBJ2-1; TRBD2 matches 9 bases. J lost 13 bases, V lost 6 bases, and 10 bases had no gene match. Germline V lookup: CDR1 MNHEY, CDR2 SMNVEV (reference sequence). The CDR3 is made up of 13 amino acids. The chain's CDR3 is CASSINTGLAQFF. CDR3 sequence (DNA): TGTGCCAGCAGCATTAATACGGGACTAGCTCAGTTCTTC.

The chain joins TRBV5-5 to TRBJ2-3; 10 nucleotides match TRBD2. Germline CDR1 is SGHKS and CDR2 is YYEKEE (reference sequence). V dropped 0 bases and J dropped 4; count of bases not matched to a gene: 8. CDR3 length equals 17 residues. The CDR3, as DNA: TGTGCCAGCAGCTTGGGCCTAGCGGGGGTAACCCCAGATACGCAGTATTTT. Encoded protein: CASSLGLAGVTPDTQYF.

This clonotype was detected a few times. The rearrangement joins TRBV18 to TRBJ2-7; D is ambiguous. Germline V gene sequence: CDR1 KGHSH, CDR2 LQKENI. Trimming took 6 bases from V and 1 from J, leaving 10 bases between them. This CDR3 region has 13 residues. This CDR3 is CASSKSLSYEQYF. The CDR3 bases are TGTGCCAGCTCTAAGTCTCTATCCTACGAGCAGTACTTC. Using reference TRBV18 and TRBJ2-7 for the parts outside the CDR3, the full variable domain is NAGVMQNPRHLVRRRGQEARLRCSPMKGHSHVYWYRQLPEEGLKFMVYLQKENIIDESGMPKERFSAEFPKEGPSILRIQQVVRGDSAAYFCASSKSLSYEQYFGPGTRLTVT.

This clonotype was picked up a small number of times. The V gene is TRBV5-1, the J gene TRBJ1-4; 9 nucleotides agree with TRBD1. Germline-derived CDR1 and CDR2 are SGHRS and YFSETQ. The J segment lost 7 bases and the V segment lost 7 bases, leaving 8 bases of the junction unmatched. This CDR3 comprises 14 residues. This CDR3 reads CASGAGTGPEKLFF. CDR3 nucleotides: TGCGCCAGCGGGGCCGGGACAGGGCCTGAAAAACTGTTTTTT.

This sequence joins TRBV12-3 or TRBV12-4 and TRBJ2-7; D is perhaps TRBD2 (6 bases). Between the trimmed V and J ends, which lost 7 bases and 4 bases, there was a span of 20 bases. This CDR3 is 15 amino acids long. The DNA of the CDR3 is TGTGCCAGCACAACGGGGCCCGTCGGGGGATACGAGCAGTACTTC. This gives the protein CASTTGPVGGYEQYF.

To note about this clonotype: Compared with germline, one end of the junction differs, possibly owing to a read error. The chain is built from TRBV25-1 and TRBJ2-2; 8 bases line up with TRBD1. The CDR3 runs 17 residues. Germline V lookup: CDR1 MGHDK, CDR2 SYGVNS. The CDR3 coding sequence is TGTGCCAGCAGTGAATACCAGGGGGCGGAGTTTACCGGGGAGCGGTTTTTT. This gives the protein CASSEYQGAEFTGERFF.

This clonotype was detected only once. This chain uses TRBV12-5 with TRBJ1-2; D unclear. CDR3 size: 12 residues. V dropped 2 bases and J dropped 8 bases, with 9 bases sitting between them. Germline V gene sequence: CDR1 LGHNT, CDR2 FRNRAP. CDR3: CASGLPRGGYTF. The CDR3 coding sequence is TGTGCTAGTGGTTTGCCCAGAGGGGGCTACACCTTC.

J is TRBJ1-2 and V is TRBV13, with D tentatively TRBD1 (5 bases). V dropped 5 bases and J dropped 7 bases, with 17 bases sitting between them. This CDR3 has 14 amino acids. Germline CDR1 PRHDT, CDR2 FYEKMQ (reference sequence). DNA for the CDR3: TGTGCCAGCAGCCTCCCGGGGGGGTTGACTGGCTACACCTTC. This gives the protein CASSLPGGLTGYTF.

This clonotype was observed a few times. This rearrangement joins TRBV5-6 to TRBJ2-7, with unresolved D. The CDR3 length is 13 residues. Trimming took 4 bases from V and 2 from J, leaving 10 bases between them. Germline CDR1 is SGHDT and CDR2 is YYEEEE. This CDR3 reads CASSPVGTYEQYF. The CDR3 region has the DNA TGTGCCAGCAGCCCAGTGGGGACCTACGAGCAGTACTTC.